The clone carrying this T cell receptor (beta chain) showed up just a few times. Its antigen is currently unknown. This CDR3 has 13 amino acids. V gave up 4 bases and J gave up 11 bases, with 17 bases separating them. Per the germline V gene, CDR1 is SSHAT and CDR2 is FNYEAQ (reference sequence). Treatment meaning: approximately nine-day PBMC culture with coronavirus spike peptide pools or control peptides (ViraFEST assay). These data originate in a study of vaccination and CD4 T cells after COVID-19. Study in general: Each control was exposed to a CEFX pool, an HIV-1 Nef pool, or no peptide at all.

Sequencing of cultured CD4+ T cell DNA used the Oncomine TCR Beta short-read assay. Cultured CD4+ T cells yielded the extracted genomic DNA. TCRdb re-called the PCR reads with MiXCR, one entry per CDR3 protein. The table has 7,000 to 9,000 distinct CDR3 sequences, 50% to 70% seen once. Study-wide results and caveats: Spike mono-reactivity applied to 304 of 307 vaccine-specific clones detected in convalescent patients.

The gene calls are TRBV7-7 and TRBJ1-1; maybe TRBD1 (6 bases). The sequence came from a human donor who had recovered from COVID-19. Sequenced material: CD4+ T cells from blood, cultured in vitro. For the CDR3, the DNA is TGTGCCAGCAGCTCCACAGGGTCCCTGAGGGCTTTCTTT. The encoded protein is CASSSTGSLRAFF.